These 3 T cell receptor beta chains were all obtained from the same sample, sequenced in a study of T cells in Graves' hyperthyroidism and ophthalmopathy. TCR beta CDR3 sequences were amplified from RNA transcripts. With the HTBI primer set, the TCR CDR3 went through a first round of RT-PCR. TCRdb fed the multiplex PCR reads into MiXCR, producing one record per CDR3 protein. The sample includes 350,000 or so distinct CDR3 sequences, 15% to 20% of them seen just once. The sample consisted of blood. The receptor source for this set is a woman aged 40 to 55 with Graves' ophthalmopathy.

This clonotype was seen ten or more times. V is TRBV6-2 or TRBV6-3 and J is TRBJ2-7; TRBD1 agrees at 7 bases. Looked up from germline, CDR1 is MNHEY and CDR2 is SVGEGT. V shed 0 bases, J shed 2 bases, and the junction held 13 bases outside the gene matches. The CDR3 sequence is 18 residues long. The CDR3: CASSYSTVAGDRAYEQYF. CDR3 in DNA: TGTGCCAGCAGTTACTCGACAGTGGCGGGCGACAGGGCCTACGAGCAGTACTTC.

This clonotype was recorded at least ten times. V and J are TRBV10-3 and TRBJ2-2; D remains ambiguous. Germline V gives CDR1 ENHRY, CDR2 SYGVKD. The CDR3 is 15 amino acids. V lost 2 bases, J lost 0 bases, and 7 bases lay in between. The DNA of the CDR3 is TGTGCCATCAGTGAGCAGAAGGCGAACACCGGGGAGCTGTTTTTT. Protein sequence: CAISEQKANTGELFF.

The table lists this clonotype with many counts. The chain is built from TRBV7-2 and TRBJ1-2; D remains ambiguous. CDR1 is SGHTA and CDR2 is FQGNSA in the germline V gene. Trimming took 5 bases from V and 4 from J, leaving 17 bases between them. CDR3 size: 15 residues. CDR3 bases: TGTGCCAGCAGCCAGAGCTGGGGAAGCATCTATGGCTACACCTTC. Translated: CASSQSWGSIYGYTF.